This T cell receptor beta chain originates from a study of identical twins. Only healthy Caucasians were enrolled as donors. One entry per CDR3 protein results from TCRdb running MiXCR on the 5' RACE reads. The table lists fewer than 650,000 distinct CDR3 sequences, more than 9% of them singletons. Germline CDR1 LGHNA, CDR2 YSLEER. The CDR3 length is 18 residues. Trimming removed 1 base from V and 4 bases from J; junction bases left unmatched: 13. This clonotype was detected many times. This sample was shared with a second study, whose subject was yellow fever vaccine responses in identical twins. From that paper: Twins reportedly had a vaccine T cell response that seemed partly convergent, partly personalized.

The clonotype comes from a woman younger than 35 in good health. The sample was PBMCs. The chain couples TRBV4-3 to TRBJ2-3; 8 bases are a match to TRBD2. CDR3: CASSQVGSGRGGSDTQYF. CDR3 coding DNA: TGCGCCAGCAGCCAAGTTGGGAGCGGGAGAGGGGGATCAGATACGCAGTATTTT.